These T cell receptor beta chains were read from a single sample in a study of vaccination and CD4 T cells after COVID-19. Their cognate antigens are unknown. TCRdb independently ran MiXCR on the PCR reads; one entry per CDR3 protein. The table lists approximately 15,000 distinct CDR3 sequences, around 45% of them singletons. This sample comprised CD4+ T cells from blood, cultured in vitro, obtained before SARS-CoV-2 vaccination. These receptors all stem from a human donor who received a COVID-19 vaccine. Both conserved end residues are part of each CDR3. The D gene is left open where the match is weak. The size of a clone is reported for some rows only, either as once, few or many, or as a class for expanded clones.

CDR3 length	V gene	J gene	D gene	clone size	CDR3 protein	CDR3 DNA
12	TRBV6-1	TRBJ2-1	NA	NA	CASYPSYNEQFF	TGTGCCAGCTATCCGTCCTACAATGAGCAGTTCTTC
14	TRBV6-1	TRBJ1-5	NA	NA	CASSQRAYNQPQHF	TGTGCCAGCAGCCAACGGGCGTACAATCAGCCCCAGCATTTT
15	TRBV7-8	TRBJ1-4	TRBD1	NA	CASSQDRATNEKLFF	TGTGCCAGCAGCCAGGACAGGGCCACTAATGAAAAACTGTTTTTT
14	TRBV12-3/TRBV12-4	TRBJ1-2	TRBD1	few	CASTRDRLSNGYTF	TGTGCCAGCACCCGGGACAGGCTTAGTAATGGCTACACCTTC
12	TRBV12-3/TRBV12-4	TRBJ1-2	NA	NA	CASSRGENGYTF	TGTGCCAGCAGTAGAGGGGAAAATGGCTACACCTTC
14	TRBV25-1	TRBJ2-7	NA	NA	CASSGSDITYEQYF	TGTGCCAGCAGTGGGTCAGACATAACCTACGAGCAGTACTTC
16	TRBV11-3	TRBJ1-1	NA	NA	CASSLDLGGYGTEAFF	TGTGCCAGCAGCTTAGATTTGGGGGGATACGGCACTGAAGCTTTCTTT
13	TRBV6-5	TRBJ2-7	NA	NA	CASSYSLGNEQYF	TGTGCCAGCAGTTACTCGTTGGGTAACGAGCAGTACTTC
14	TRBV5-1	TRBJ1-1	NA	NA	CASSYGLTNTEAFF	TGCGCCAGCAGCTACGGACTGACCAACACTGAAGCTTTCTTT
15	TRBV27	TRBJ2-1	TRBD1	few	CASSLGQGRNNEQFF	TGTGCCAGCAGTTTGGGACAGGGGAGGAACAATGAGCAGTTCTTC
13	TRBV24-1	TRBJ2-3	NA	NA	CATGTPVTDTQYF	TGTGCCACTGGGACACCCGTCACAGATACGCAGTATTTT
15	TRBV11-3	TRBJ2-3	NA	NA	CASSLGRSATDTQYF	TGTGCCAGCAGCTTAGGACGCTCCGCGACAGATACGCAGTATTTT
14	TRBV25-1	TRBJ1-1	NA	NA	CASSERGKWTEAFF	TGTGCCAGCAGTGAACGGGGAAAGTGGACTGAAGCTTTCTTT
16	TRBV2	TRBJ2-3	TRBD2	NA	CASKLGGGSNTDTQYF	TGTGCCAGCAAACTTGGGGGGGGGTCTAACACAGATACGCAGTATTTT
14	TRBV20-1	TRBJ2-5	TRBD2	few	CSAPRRTSGETQYF	TGCAGTGCTCCACGAAGGACTAGCGGAGAGACCCAGTACTTC
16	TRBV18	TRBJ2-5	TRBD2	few	CASSPTGLAGQETQYF	TGTGCCAGCTCACCAACGGGACTAGCGGGGCAAGAGACCCAGTACTTC
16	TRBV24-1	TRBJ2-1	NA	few	CATSDTRGATYNEQFF	TGTGCCACCAGTGATACACGGGGGGCAACCTACAATGAGCAGTTCTTC
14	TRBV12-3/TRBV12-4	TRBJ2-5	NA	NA	CASSLEGGRETQYF	TGTGCCAGCAGTTTAGAGGGGGGGCGGGAGACCCAGTACTTC
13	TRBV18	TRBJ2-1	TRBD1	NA	CASSPTGYNEQFF	TGTGCCAGCTCACCGACAGGGTACAATGAGCAGTTCTTC
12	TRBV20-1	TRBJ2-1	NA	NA	CSGGHIDNEQFF	TGCAGTGGGGGACATATAGACAATGAGCAGTTCTTC
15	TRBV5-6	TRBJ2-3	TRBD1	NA	CASSGSDRGLDTQYF	TGTGCCAGCAGTGGTTCCGACAGGGGGCTTGATACGCAGTATTTT
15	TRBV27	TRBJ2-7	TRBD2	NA	CASSPRSGGTYEQYF	TGTGCCAGCAGTCCCCGAAGCGGGGGCACCTACGAGCAGTACTTC
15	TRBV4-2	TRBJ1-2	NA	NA	CASSFRPGGNYGNTF	TGTGCCAGCAGCTTTCGACCGGGAGGAAACTATGGCAACACCTTC
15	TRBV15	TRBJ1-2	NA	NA	CATSRDGVFSYGYTF	TGTGCCACCAGCAGAGATGGGGTCTTCTCCTATGGCTACACCTTC
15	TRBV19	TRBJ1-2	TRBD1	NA	CASSPKTGGHYGYTF	TGTGCCAGTAGTCCCAAGACAGGGGGCCACTATGGCTACACCTTC
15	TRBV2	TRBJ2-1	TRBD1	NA	CASSEGQGYGNEQFF	TGTGCCAGCAGTGAAGGACAGGGGTACGGGAATGAGCAGTTCTTC
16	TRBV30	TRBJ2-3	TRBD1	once	CVWSGVKDRWGDTQYF	TGTGTCTGGAGTGGGGTAAAGGACAGGTGGGGGGATACGCAGTATTTT
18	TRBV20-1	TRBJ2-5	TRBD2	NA	CSARDPRLAGGAQETQYF	TGCAGTGCTAGAGATCCAAGACTAGCGGGGGGGGCCCAAGAGACCCAGTACTTC
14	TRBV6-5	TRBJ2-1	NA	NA	CASSYGSRYNEQFF	TGTGCCAGCAGTTACGGTAGCAGGTACAATGAGCAGTTCTTC
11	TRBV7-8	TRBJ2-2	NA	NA	CASSHTGELFF	TGTGCCAGCAGCCACACCGGGGAGCTGTTTTTT
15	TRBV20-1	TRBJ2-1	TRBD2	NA	CSAARIAGGYNEQFF	TGCAGTGCTGCCCGTATAGCGGGGGGTTACAATGAGCAGTTCTTC
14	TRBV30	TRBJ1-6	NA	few	CAWDQDSYNSPLHF	TGTGCCTGGGACCAGGACTCCTATAATTCACCCCTCCACTTT
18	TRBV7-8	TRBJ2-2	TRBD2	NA	CASSLTGTSGENTGELFF	TGTGCCAGCAGCTTAACCGGGACTAGCGGAGAGAACACCGGGGAGCTGTTTTTT
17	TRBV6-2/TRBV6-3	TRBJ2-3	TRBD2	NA	CASSYGRTSGGTDTQYF	TGTGCCAGCAGTTATGGACGGACTAGCGGGGGTACAGATACGCAGTATTTT
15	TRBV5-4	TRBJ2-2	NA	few	CASSFSGLITGELFF	TGTGCCAGCAGCTTTAGCGGATTGATAACCGGGGAGCTGTTTTTT
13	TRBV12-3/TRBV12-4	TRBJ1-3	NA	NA	CASSVESGNTIYF	TGTGCCAGCAGTGTAGAGTCTGGAAACACCATATATTTT
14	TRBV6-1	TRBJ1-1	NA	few	CAYSPRGMNTEAFF	TGTGCCTACAGCCCCCGGGGGATGAACACTGAAGCTTTCTTT
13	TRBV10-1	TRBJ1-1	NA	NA	CASRYNLNTEAFF	TGCGCCAGCAGATACAACTTGAACACTGAAGCTTTCTTT
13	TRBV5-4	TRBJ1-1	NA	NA	CASSSPTNTEAFF	TGTGCCAGCAGCTCGCCCACGAACACTGAAGCTTTCTTT
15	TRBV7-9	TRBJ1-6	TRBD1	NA	CASSFGTADNSPLHF	TGTGCCAGCAGCTTCGGGACAGCTGATAATTCACCCCTCCACTTT
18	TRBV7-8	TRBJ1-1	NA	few	CASSLAQTGRGLNTEAFF	TGTGCCAGCAGCTTAGCGCAAACAGGCCGGGGGTTGAACACTGAAGCTTTCTTT